The clone carrying this T cell receptor beta chain has just a few counts. This entry comes from a study of OX40 agonist ivuxolimab in advanced cancers. Study context: Hepatocellular carcinoma, melanoma, renal cell or head and neck cancer affected the dose-escalation patients. Cohort: 82.7% men, mean age 60, aged roughly 20 to 79.

The CDR3 consists of 12 residues. CDR1 is SNHLY, CDR2 FYNNEI, per germline. J gave up 4 bases and V 6 bases, and 1 base lay outside the gene matches. Profiled with immunoSEQ multiplex PCR; TCRdb holds only in-frame clones, not every one. The data contain tens of thousands of clones, about 87% of them seen just once; the ten biggest clones take up roughly 0.67%. The sample here was CD4+ or CD8+ T cells sorted from blood, taken in a trial of the OX40 agonist ivuxolimab. V and J are TRBV2 and TRBJ2-3; TRBD2 aligns across 7 bases. This sequence was found in an adult with an advanced solid tumor such as melanoma, head and neck, liver or kidney cancer. CDR3 nucleotide sequence: TGTGCCAGCAGGGGGGGGGCAGATACGCAGTATTTT. Its protein product is CASRGGADTQYF.